This TCR beta chain was sequenced during a study of blood T cell repertoires in COVID-19. Background on the study: From the United States, Italy and Spain came samples of acute and convalescent COVID-19. From T cells, B-cell-depleted T cells, or PBMCs came the material, which was cDNA or gDNA.

In the original processing: Counts of nucleated cells, estimated from reference gene primer amplification, were obtained. TCRdb's copy holds only in-frame clones and misses some; the assay was immunoSEQ multiplex PCR. Clonal size and the V and J genes are those of that table, whereas D and trimming came from the DNA. This table has 270,000 or so clones, 90% appearing once. Seattle participants joined during active infection and were tracked over time. Per germline, CDR1 MNHEY and CDR2 SVGEGT. CDR3 length equals 13 residues. Trimming at V came to 2 bases and at J to 6 bases, leaving 0 bases not matched to a gene.

The chain joins TRBV6-2 or TRBV6-3 to TRBJ2-2, with 7 bases that match TRBD2. The sequencing sample was made of peripheral blood. The sequence derives from a woman aged 55-69 years with COVID-19, enrolled during active disease. The CDR3 spells CASSYGGAGELFF. CDR3 DNA sequence: TGTGCCAGCAGTTACGGGGGGGCCGGGGAGCTGTTTTTT.